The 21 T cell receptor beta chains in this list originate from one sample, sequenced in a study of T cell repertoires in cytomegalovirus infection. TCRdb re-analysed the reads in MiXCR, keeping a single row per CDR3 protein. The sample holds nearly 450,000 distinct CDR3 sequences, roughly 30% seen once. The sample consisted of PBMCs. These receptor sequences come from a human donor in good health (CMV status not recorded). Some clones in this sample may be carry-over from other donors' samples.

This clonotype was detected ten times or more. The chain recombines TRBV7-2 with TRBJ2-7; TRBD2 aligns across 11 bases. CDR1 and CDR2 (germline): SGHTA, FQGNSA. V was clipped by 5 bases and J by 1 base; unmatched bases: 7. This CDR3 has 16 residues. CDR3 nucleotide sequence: TGTGCCAGCAGCCGATCTAGCGGGGGGAAATCCTACGAGCAGTACTTC. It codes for CASSRSSGGKSYEQYF.

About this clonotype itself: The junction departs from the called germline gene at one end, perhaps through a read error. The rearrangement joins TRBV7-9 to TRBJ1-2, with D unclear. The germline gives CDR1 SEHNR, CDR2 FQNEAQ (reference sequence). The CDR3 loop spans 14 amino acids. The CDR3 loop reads CASSPTTGEHGYPF. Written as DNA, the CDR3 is TGTGCCAGCAGCCCCACAACCGGGGAGCATGGCTACCCCTTC.

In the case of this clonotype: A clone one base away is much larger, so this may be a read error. CDR3 coding DNA: TGTGTCAGCAGTTTAGCCCGGACAGGGGATCAGCCCCAGCATTTT. It translates to CVSSLARTGDQPQHF. The chain joins TRBV28 to TRBJ1-5; TRBD1 aligns across 9 bases. Germline assignment: CDR1 MDHEN and CDR2 SYDVKM. The CDR3 has 15 residues.

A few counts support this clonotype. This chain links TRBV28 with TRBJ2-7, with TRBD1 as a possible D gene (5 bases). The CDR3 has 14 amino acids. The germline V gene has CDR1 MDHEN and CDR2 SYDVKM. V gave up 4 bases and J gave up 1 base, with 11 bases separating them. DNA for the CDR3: TGTGCCAGCAGTTCTTTGGGGCAGTCCTACGAGCAGTACTTC. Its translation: CASSSLGQSYEQYF.

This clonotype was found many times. This CDR3 is CASSYSILAGELFF. In DNA form, the CDR3 reads TGTGCCAGCAGTTACTCGATCTTGGCCGGGGAGCTGTTTTTT. This chain links TRBV6-5 with TRBJ2-2; D is uncertain. The CDR3 has 14 residues. From germline, CDR1 is MNHEY and CDR2 SVGAGI. The ends were cut back, 0 bases at V and 6 bases at J, with 8 bases in the middle.

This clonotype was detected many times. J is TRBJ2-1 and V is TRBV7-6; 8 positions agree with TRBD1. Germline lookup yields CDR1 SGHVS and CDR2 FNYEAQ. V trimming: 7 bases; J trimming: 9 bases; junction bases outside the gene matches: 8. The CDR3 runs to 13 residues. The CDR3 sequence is CASTRQGKGEQFF. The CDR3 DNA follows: TGTGCCAGCACCCGACAGGGGAAGGGTGAGCAGTTCTTC.

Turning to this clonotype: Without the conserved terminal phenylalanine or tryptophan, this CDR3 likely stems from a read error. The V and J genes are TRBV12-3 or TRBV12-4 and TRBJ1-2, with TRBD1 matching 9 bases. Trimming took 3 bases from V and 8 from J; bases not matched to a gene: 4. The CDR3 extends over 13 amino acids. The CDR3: CASSFGTGMGYTC. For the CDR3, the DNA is TGTGCCAGCAGTTTCGGGACAGGGATGGGCTACACCTGC.

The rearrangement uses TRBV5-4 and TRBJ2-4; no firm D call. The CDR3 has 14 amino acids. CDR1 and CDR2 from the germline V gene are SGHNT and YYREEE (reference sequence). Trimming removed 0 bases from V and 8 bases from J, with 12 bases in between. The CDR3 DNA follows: TGTGCCAGCAGCTTGGCTGGTCAGCGCGACATTCAGTACTTC. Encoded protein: CASSLAGQRDIQYF.

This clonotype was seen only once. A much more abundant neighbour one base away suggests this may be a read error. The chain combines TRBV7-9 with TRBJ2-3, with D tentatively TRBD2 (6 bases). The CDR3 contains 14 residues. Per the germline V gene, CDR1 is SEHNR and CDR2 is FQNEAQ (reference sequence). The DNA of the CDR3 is TGTGCCAGCAGCTTCCCACTAGCAAGGGATACGCAGTCTTTT. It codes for CASSFPLARDTQSF.

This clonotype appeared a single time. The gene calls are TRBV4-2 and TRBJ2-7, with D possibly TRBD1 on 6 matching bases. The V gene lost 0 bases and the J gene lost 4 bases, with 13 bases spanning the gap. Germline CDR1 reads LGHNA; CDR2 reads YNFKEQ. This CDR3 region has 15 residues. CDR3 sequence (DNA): TGTGCCAGCAGCCAAGAAGGCTCAGGGGCGTACGAGCAGTACTTC. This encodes CASSQEGSGAYEQYF.

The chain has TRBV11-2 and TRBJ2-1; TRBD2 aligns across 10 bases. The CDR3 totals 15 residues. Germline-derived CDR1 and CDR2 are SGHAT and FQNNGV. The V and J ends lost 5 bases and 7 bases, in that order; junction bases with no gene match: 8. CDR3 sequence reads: CASSILAGSGNEQFF. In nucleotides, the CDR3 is TGTGCCAGCAGCATACTAGCGGGGAGCGGGAATGAGCAGTTCTTC.

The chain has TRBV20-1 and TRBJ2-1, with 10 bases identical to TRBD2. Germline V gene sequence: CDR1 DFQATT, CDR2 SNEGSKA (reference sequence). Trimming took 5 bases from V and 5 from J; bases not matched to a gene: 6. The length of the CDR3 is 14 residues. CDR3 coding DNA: TGCAGTGCTGAACTAGCGGGGACGGACAATGAGCAGTTCTTC. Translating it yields CSAELAGTDNEQFF.

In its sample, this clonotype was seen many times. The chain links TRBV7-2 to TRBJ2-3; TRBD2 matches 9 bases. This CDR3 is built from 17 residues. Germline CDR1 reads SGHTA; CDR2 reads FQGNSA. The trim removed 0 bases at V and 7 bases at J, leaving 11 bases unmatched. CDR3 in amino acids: CASSLALGGGVANTQYF. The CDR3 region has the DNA TGTGCCAGCAGCTTAGCCCTCGGCGGGGGGGTAGCGAATACGCAGTATTTT. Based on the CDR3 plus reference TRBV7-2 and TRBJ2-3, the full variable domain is GAGVSQSPSNKVTEKGKDVELRCDPISGHTALYWYRQSLGQGLEFLIYFQGNSAPDKSGLPSDRFSAERTGGSVSTLTIQRTQQEDSAVYLCASSLALGGGVANTQYFGPGTRLTVL.

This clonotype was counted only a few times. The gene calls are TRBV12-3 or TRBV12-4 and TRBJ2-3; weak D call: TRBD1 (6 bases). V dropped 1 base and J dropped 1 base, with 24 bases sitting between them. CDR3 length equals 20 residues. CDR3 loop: CASSLVWGQLGPTGTDTQYF. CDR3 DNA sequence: TGTGCCAGCAGTTTAGTGTGGGGGCAGCTCGGCCCGACTGGCACAGATACGCAGTATTTT.

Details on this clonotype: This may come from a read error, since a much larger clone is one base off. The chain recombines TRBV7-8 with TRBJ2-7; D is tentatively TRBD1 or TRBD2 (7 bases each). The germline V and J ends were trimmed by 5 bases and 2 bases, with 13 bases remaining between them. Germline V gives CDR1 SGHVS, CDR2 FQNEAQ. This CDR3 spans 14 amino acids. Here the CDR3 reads CASSPGGAAYEQYF. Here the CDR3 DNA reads TGTGCCAGCAGCCCAGGGGGGGCAGCCTACGAGCAGTACTTC.

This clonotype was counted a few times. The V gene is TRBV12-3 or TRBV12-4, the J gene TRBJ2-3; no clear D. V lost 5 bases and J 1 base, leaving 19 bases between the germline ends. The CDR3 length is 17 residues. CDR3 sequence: CASSATLFSLGTDTQYF. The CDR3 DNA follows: TGTGCCAGCAGTGCCACGCTCTTTAGTCTCGGCACAGATACGCAGTATTTT.

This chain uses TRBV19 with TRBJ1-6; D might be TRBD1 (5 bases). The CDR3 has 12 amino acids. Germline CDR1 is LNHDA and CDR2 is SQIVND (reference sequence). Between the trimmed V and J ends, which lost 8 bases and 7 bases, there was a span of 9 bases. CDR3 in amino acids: CASQGGNSPLHF. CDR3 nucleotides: TGTGCCAGTCAGGGTGGCAATTCACCCCTCCACTTT.

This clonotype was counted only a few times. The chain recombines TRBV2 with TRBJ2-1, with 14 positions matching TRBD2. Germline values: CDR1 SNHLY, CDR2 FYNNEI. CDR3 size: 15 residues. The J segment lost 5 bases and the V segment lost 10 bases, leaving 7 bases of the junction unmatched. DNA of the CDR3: TGTGCCACTTCGACTAGCGGGGGGGCTCACAATGAGCAGTTCTTC. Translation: CATSTSGGAHNEQFF. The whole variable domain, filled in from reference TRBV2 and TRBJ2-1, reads EPEVTQTPSHQVTQMGQEVILRCVPISNHLYFYWYRQILGQKVEFLVSFYNNEISEKSEIFDDQFSVERPDGSNFTLKIRSTKLEDSAMYFCATSTSGGAHNEQFFGPGTRLTVL.

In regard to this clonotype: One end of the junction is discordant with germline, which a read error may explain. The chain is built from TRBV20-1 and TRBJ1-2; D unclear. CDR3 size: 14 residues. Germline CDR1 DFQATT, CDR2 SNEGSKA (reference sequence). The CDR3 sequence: CSSRVWLEGDGYTF. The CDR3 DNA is TGCAGTTCTAGAGTATGGTTGGAAGGCGACGGCTACACCTTC.

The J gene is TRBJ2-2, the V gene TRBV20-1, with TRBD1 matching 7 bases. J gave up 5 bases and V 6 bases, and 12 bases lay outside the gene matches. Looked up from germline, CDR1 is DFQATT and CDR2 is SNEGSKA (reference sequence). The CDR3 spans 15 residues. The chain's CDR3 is CSAALTGEGTGELFF. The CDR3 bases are TGCAGTGCCGCCCTAACAGGGGAAGGTACCGGGGAGCTGTTTTTT.

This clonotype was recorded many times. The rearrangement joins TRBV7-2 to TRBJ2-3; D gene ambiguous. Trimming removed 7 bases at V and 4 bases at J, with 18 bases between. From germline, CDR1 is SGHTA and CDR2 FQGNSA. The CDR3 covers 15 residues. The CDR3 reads CASIQGLAGPDTQYF. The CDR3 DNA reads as TGTGCCAGCATCCAAGGTCTTGCTGGTCCAGATACGCAGTATTTT.